This TCR beta chain comes out of a study of a mutant IDH1 vaccine in newly diagnosed glioma. The V and J ends lost 8 bases and 2 bases, in that order; junction bases with no gene match: 10. The length of the CDR3 is 17 residues. Germline-derived CDR1 and CDR2 are MNHEY and SMNVEV (reference sequence). With respect to this clone: Its antigen is still unknown.

Here immunoSEQ multiplex PCR was the method, and the copy in TCRdb shows in-frame clones only, minus some. The sample holds 70,000 to 100,000 clones, around nine tenths seen once. Regarding time point: week 5, during vaccination. Each vaccine dose was 300 ug of mutant IDH1 20-mer peptide, with topical imiquimod. The gene calls are TRBV27 and TRBJ2-3; 13 bases are a match to TRBD2. The sample in question was PBMCs, obtained from a glioma patient whose treatment included an IDH1 peptide vaccine. This clonotype was obtained from a woman aged 50 to 65 with glioma. This chain's CDR3 is CASLSFGTSGNTDTQYF. CDR3 coding DNA: TGTGCCAGCCTCTCGTTCGGGACTAGCGGGAACACAGATACGCAGTATTTT.